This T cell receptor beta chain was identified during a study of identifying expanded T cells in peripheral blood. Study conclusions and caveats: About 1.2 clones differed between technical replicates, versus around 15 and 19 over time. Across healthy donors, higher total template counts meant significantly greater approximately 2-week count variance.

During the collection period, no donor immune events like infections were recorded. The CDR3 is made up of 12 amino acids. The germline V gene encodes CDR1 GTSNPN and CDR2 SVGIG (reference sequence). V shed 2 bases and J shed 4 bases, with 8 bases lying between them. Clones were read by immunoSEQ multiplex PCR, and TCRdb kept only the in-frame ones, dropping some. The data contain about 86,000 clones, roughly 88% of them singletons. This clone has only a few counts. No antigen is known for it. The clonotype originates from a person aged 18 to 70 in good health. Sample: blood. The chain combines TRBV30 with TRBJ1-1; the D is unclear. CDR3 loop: CAWSSTITEAFF. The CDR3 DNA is TGTGCCTGGAGTTCTACGATCACTGAAGCTTTCTTT.